This TCR beta chain was identified during a study of early T cells in non-severe SARS-CoV-2 infection. About the research overall: Sequencing input comprised bulk RNA from unsorted whole blood; chain pairing was not available.

Concerning this clonotype itself: The antigen is undetermined. Since a much larger clone is just one base distant, this may be a read error.

Unique molecular identifiers were added to individual cDNA molecules. From the 5' RACE reads, TCRdb called clonotypes with MiXCR, one entry per CDR3 protein. Of tens of thousands of distinct CDR3 sequences listed, roughly 4.2% are singletons. Study outcomes and limitations: Missing private and CD4 specificities, VDJdb matching favored anti-spike CD8 responses.

Per germline, CDR1 SGHVS and CDR2 FQNEAQ. This CDR3 comprises 12 residues. Sequenced material: whole blood. The rearrangement joins TRBV7-8 to TRBJ2-1; D is unclear. The clonotype originates from an adult who was a healthcare worker with PCR-confirmed SARS-CoV-2 infection or an uninfected control (not recorded which). In DNA form, the CDR3 reads TGTGTCAGCAGCACGGAGTCGGCGGAGCAGTTCTTC. Its translation is CVSSTESAEQFF.